A selection of T cell receptor beta chains follows, all from one sample in a study of a mutant IDH1 vaccine in newly diagnosed glioma. Profiled with immunoSEQ multiplex PCR; TCRdb holds only in-frame clones, not every one. The repertoire has some 30,000 clones, roughly 90% of them found once; the top ten carry around 2.6%. The antigens these receptors bind are not known. The sequencing used PBMCs, collected from a glioma patient whose treatment included an IDH1 peptide vaccine. Every receptor here comes from a man aged 40-49 years with glioma. Each CDR3 is given without its conserved first and last residue.

J,V,CDR3
TRBJ1-5,TRBV10-1,ASSEFGTGGRGNQPQH
TRBJ2-1,TRBV27,ASSLLFGDEQF
TRBJ1-2,TRBV9,ASSPGTGGRNT
TRBJ1-1,TRBV28,ASSPGAGGLFYTEAF
TRBJ1-2,TRBV7-9,ASSPLGAGPLGGYGYT
TRBJ2-7,TRBV6-5,ATSGQSYEQY
TRBJ2-5,TRBV10-3,AISEFSEETQY
TRBJ1-2,TRBV5-6,ASSLGPGFYGYT
TRBJ1-2,TRBV5-4,ASSLVGGTGTSYGYT
TRBJ2-7,TRBV20-1,SARVGYEQY
TRBJ1-6,TRBV28,ASSHRGNSPLH
TRBJ1-1,TRBV5-6,ASRQDRNTEAF
TRBJ2-6,TRBV25-1,ASSESRFSGANVLT
TRBJ1-6,TRBV30,AWSRDRGTPLH
TRBJ1-1,TRBV6-5,ASSYGGLDTEAF
TRBJ1-2,TRBV28,ASSPPVGSPRPNYGYT
TRBJ2-1,TRBV7-9,ASSLGQGGYNEQF
TRBJ2-1,TRBV27,ASSPSSGGAREQF